This entry lists 22 T cell receptor beta chains sequenced from one sample in a study of regulatory T cells in long-lasting Graves disease. Arm-PCR with iRepertoire HTBI primers amplified the CDR3 regions for these TCR beta libraries. MiXCR, run by TCRdb on the multiplex PCR reads, gives a single entry per CDR3 protein. The table shows over 350,000 distinct CDR3 sequences, with roughly 20% occurring only once. Time point here: persistent/refractory GD, antithyroid drugs over 5 years with positive TRAb. PBMCs provided the RNA from which the TCR library was made. The sample in question was peripheral blood mononuclear cells (PBMCs), obtained when the disease was refractory, from a patient treated with antithyroid drugs. Source of these receptors: a female donor with Graves disease.

This clonotype was picked up many times. J is TRBJ2-1 and V is TRBV19; D is tentatively TRBD1 or TRBD2 (5 bases each). V was pared by 6 bases and J by 4 bases, with 16 bases between. The CDR3 loop spans 15 amino acids. Germline values: CDR1 LNHDA, CDR2 SQIVND (reference sequence). CDR3 residues: CASSPSGTAYNEQFF. CDR3 nucleotide sequence: TGTGCCAGTAGCCCATCCGGGACGGCTTACAATGAGCAGTTCTTC.

This clonotype was counted between two and nine times. The chain is built from TRBV19 and TRBJ1-2; tentatively, D is TRBD1 (5 bases). CDR1 LNHDA and CDR2 SQIVND come from the germline V gene (reference sequence). The ends were cut back, 5 bases at V and 4 bases at J, with 11 bases in the middle. The CDR3 is 13 amino acids. The CDR3 DNA reads TGTGCCAGTAGTTCAGGGATGGGCTATGGCTACACCTTC. Translated, it gives CASSSGMGYGYTF.

The genes are TRBV18 and TRBJ2-2; D assignment may be TRBD1 or TRBD2 (5 bases each). CDR3 length: 14 amino acids. Trimming took off 4 bases at V and 4 bases at J, with 10 bases between the two ends. CDR1 and CDR2 (germline): KGHSH, LQKENI. The CDR3 DNA reads as TGTGCCAGCTCACTTCGGGACCCCACCGGGGAGCTGTTTTTT. Encoded protein: CASSLRDPTGELFF.

The chain joins TRBV12-3 or TRBV12-4 to TRBJ2-3; 8 bases are a match to TRBD2. The CDR3 totals 16 residues. Trimming took 5 bases from V and 3 from J; bases not matched to a gene: 10. Here the CDR3 DNA reads TGTGCCAGCAGTCCCACTGGCGGGAGGACGACAGATACGCAGTATTTT. Translated: CASSPTGGRTTDTQYF.

The table lists this clonotype with many counts. The chain couples TRBV28 to TRBJ2-5, with 7 positions matching TRBD2. With V trimmed by 10 bases and J by 0 bases, 5 bases remained unmatched. The CDR3 runs 13 residues. Germline CDR1 MDHEN, CDR2 SYDVKM. The CDR3: CAITGGYQETQYF. As DNA, the CDR3 is TGTGCCATCACCGGGGGGTACCAAGAGACCCAGTACTTC. Supplemented by reference TRBV28 and TRBJ2-5, the full variable domain reads DVKVTQSSRYLVKRTGEKVFLECVQDMDHENMFWYRQDPGLGLRLIYFSYDVKMKEKGDIPEGYSVSREKKERFSLILESASTNQTSMYLCAITGGYQETQYFGPGTRLLVL.

The genes are TRBV7-2 and TRBJ2-1; 12 bases are a match to TRBD2. CDR1 SGHTA and CDR2 FQGNSA come from the germline V gene. V lost 6 bases and J lost 7; bases outside the gene matches: 4. CDR3 length: 14 residues. This CDR3 is CASSLAGGLNEQFF. Written as DNA, the CDR3 is TGTGCCAGCAGTCTAGCGGGAGGGCTAAATGAGCAGTTCTTC.

The chain carries TRBV11-2 and TRBJ1-6; no definite D call. This CDR3 has 14 amino acids. V was shortened by 4 bases and J by 15 bases, with 19 bases between the two germline ends. The V gene's germline CDR1 is SGHAT and CDR2 FQNNGV. CDR3 protein: CASSSVGGFWGLHF. The DNA of the CDR3 is TGTGCCAGCAGCTCGGTTGGCGGGTTCTGGGGCCTCCACTTT.

This clonotype was observed at least ten times. The chain couples TRBV7-2 to TRBJ1-4, with D perhaps matching TRBD1 (5 bases). Germline V gives CDR1 SGHTA, CDR2 FQGNSA. The V end was cut by 4 bases, the J end by 6 bases, with 21 bases between. This CDR3 region has 17 residues. The CDR3 spells CASSSTSQWGLDEKLFF. The CDR3 DNA reads TGTGCCAGCAGCTCAACTAGTCAATGGGGACTTGATGAAAAACTGTTTTTT.

This clonotype was detected only a few times. This chain connects TRBV7-2 to TRBJ2-1; D is unclear. CDR3 length equals 15 residues. V dropped 4 bases and J dropped 7 bases, with 17 bases sitting between them. From germline, CDR1 is SGHTA and CDR2 FQGNSA. CDR3 bases: TGTGCCAGCAGCTGGGAAGACCTTGTATGGAATGAGCAGTTCTTC. Translated, it gives CASSWEDLVWNEQFF.

Only a few counts were recorded for this clonotype. The genes are TRBV29-1 and TRBJ2-5; D gene uncertain. Germline CDR1 and CDR2: SQVTM and ANQGSEA. V dropped 4 bases and J dropped 1 base, with 10 bases sitting between them. This CDR3 is built from 13 residues. The CDR3 loop reads CSVVSDVQETQYF. In DNA, the CDR3 is TGCAGCGTTGTGTCCGACGTCCAAGAGACCCAGTACTTC.

This clonotype showed up many times. The CDR3 loop reads CAISDLTGGNTEAFF. CDR3 nucleotide sequence: TGTGCCATCAGTGACCTGACAGGGGGGAACACTGAAGCTTTCTTT. J is TRBJ1-1 and V is TRBV10-3, with 9 bases lining up with TRBD1. Germline CDR1 and CDR2: ENHRY and SYGVKD. The CDR3 length is 15 residues. The V gene end was trimmed by 3 bases and the J gene end by 1 base; junction bases not matched to a gene: 3.

The rearrangement links TRBV5-6 to TRBJ2-7, with D maybe TRBD1 (5 bases). CDR3 length: 15 amino acids. V lost 5 bases to trimming and J lost 3 bases, with 18 bases between them. In germline, CDR1 is SGHDT, CDR2 YYEEEE. The CDR3 protein is CASSRLDGQGYEQYF. Written as DNA, the CDR3 is TGTGCCAGCAGTAGACTTGACGGTCAGGGCTACGAGCAGTACTTC.

The chain uses TRBV7-9 and TRBJ1-4; 12 bases are a match to TRBD1. Germline loops: CDR1 SEHNR, CDR2 FQNEAQ (reference sequence). The CDR3 has 15 amino acids. V gave up 5 bases and J gave up 8 bases; unmatched junction bases: 6. CDR3: CASSPAGTGGEKLFF. DNA of the CDR3: TGTGCCAGCAGCCCGGCGGGGACAGGGGGCGAAAAACTGTTTTTT.

V and J are TRBV12-3 or TRBV12-4 and TRBJ1-5; no firm D call. This CDR3 is 13 amino acids long. Trimming removed 1 base at V and 8 bases at J, with 9 bases between. CDR3 protein: CASSLGYLEPQHF. In nucleotides, the CDR3 is TGTGCCAGCAGTTTAGGGTACTTGGAGCCCCAGCATTTT.

This clonotype appeared many times. A junction boundary mismatches the germline segment, possibly from a read error. The gene calls are TRBV11-2 and TRBJ2-7; 10 nucleotides match TRBD1. Germline V CDR1 and CDR2: SGHAT, FQNNGV. This CDR3 comprises 15 residues. CDR3 in DNA: TGTGCCAGCAGCCTAGAAGGGACAGGGGCCTACGAGCAGTACTTC. Amino acid sequence: CASSLEGTGAYEQYF.

J is TRBJ1-2 and V is TRBV5-1; 8 bases line up with TRBD1. After removal of 0 bases from V and 4 bases from J, the junction contained 11 bases not matched to a gene. Germline loops: CDR1 SGHRS, CDR2 YFSETQ. This CDR3 has 17 residues. The DNA for the CDR3 is TGCGCCAGCAGCTTGGCCCAGGGGGCGCGTGAAGGCTATGGCTACACCTTC. Encoded protein: CASSLAQGAREGYGYTF.

This clonotype was picked up one time. The V gene is TRBV13, the J gene TRBJ2-7; 10 bases are a match to TRBD2. The germline V gene encodes CDR1 PRHDT and CDR2 FYEKMQ (reference sequence). The J segment lost 7 bases and the V segment lost 2 bases, leaving 11 bases of the junction unmatched. The CDR3 extends over 16 amino acids. The CDR3 nucleotides are TGTGCCAGCAGCTTAATGGCGCCTAGCGGGAGCGGTGAGCAGTACTTC. Its translation is CASSLMAPSGSGEQYF.

This clonotype was seen ten or more times. This rearrangement joins TRBV5-1 to TRBJ2-5; D is unresolved. Germline V CDR1 and CDR2: SGHRS, YFSETQ. This CDR3 is built from 14 residues. The V and J ends lost 1 base and 5 bases respectively, with 12 bases between them. Here the CDR3 reads CASSLMSLLETQYF. In DNA, the CDR3 is TGCGCCAGCAGCTTGATGTCACTGTTGGAGACCCAGTACTTC. The whole variable domain, filled in from reference TRBV5-1 and TRBJ2-5, reads KAGVTQTPRYLIKTRGQQVTLSCSPISGHRSVSWYQQTPGQGLQFLFEYFSETQRNKGNFPGRFSGRQFSNSRSEMNVSTLELGDSALYLCASSLMSLLETQYFGPGTRLLVL.

This clonotype came up many times. The chain employs TRBV28 and TRBJ1-1; maybe TRBD1 (5 bases). The V gene's germline CDR1 is MDHEN and CDR2 SYDVKM. V lost 3 bases to trimming and J lost 4 bases, with 12 bases between them. CDR3 length: 14 residues. The CDR3 here is CASSLGDRGTEAFF. The CDR3 DNA follows: TGTGCCAGCAGTTTGGGGGATCGGGGCACTGAAGCTTTCTTT.

The chain links TRBV7-9 to TRBJ2-5, with 7 bases aligning to TRBD2. The J call is in doubt because the DNA end fits TRBJ2-7 better. The germline V gene encodes CDR1 SEHNR and CDR2 FQNEAQ (reference sequence). This CDR3 is 16 amino acids long. The CDR3 is CASRPVGGGESYEQYF. The DNA of the CDR3 is TGTGCCAGCAGGCCCGTTGGGGGAGGGGAGTCCTACGAGCAGTACTTC.

This clonotype was recorded many times. This rearrangement joins TRBV5-1 to TRBJ1-1; no definite D call. The CDR3 spans 14 residues. The ends were cut back, 3 bases at V and 2 bases at J, with 11 bases in the middle. Per germline, CDR1 SGHRS and CDR2 YFSETQ. CDR3 in DNA: TGCGCCAGCAGCTCCGGGCCCCAAAACACTGAAGCTTTCTTT. Its protein is CASSSGPQNTEAFF.

The gene calls are TRBV7-9 and TRBJ2-7, with D possibly TRBD2 on 6 matching bases. The V end lost 8 bases, the J end lost 3 bases, and 17 bases lay between the germline ends. Germline lookup yields CDR1 SEHNR and CDR2 FQNEAQ (reference sequence). The CDR3 sequence is 14 residues long. As DNA, the CDR3 is TGTGCCAGCGACAAAGCGGGTCGGAGCTACGAGCAGTACTTC. It specifies CASDKAGRSYEQYF.